The 26 T cell receptor beta chains reported below all come from one sample, sequenced in a study of cytomegalovirus exposure and HLA in healthy donors. The PCR ran on 60 Vbeta and 13 Jbeta primers. Only in-frame clones appear in the TCRdb table, and some are missing; sequencing was by immunoSEQ multiplex PCR. The sample includes 200,000 to 250,000 clones, approximately 68% seen only once; the top ten take roughly 1.9%. The sample taken for sequencing was PBMCs. These receptors originate from a woman in her twenties or thirties in good health and CMV-seronegative.

The gene calls are TRBV9 and TRBJ2-7; D perhaps matches TRBD2 (6 bases). V lost 3 bases and J lost 4, with 11 bases in between. CDR1 SGDLS and CDR2 YYNGEE come from the germline V gene. The CDR3 extends over 13 amino acids. The CDR3: CASSGGTEYEQYF. In DNA form, the CDR3 reads TGTGCCAGCAGCGGGGGGACTGAATACGAGCAGTACTTC.

This clone has just a few counts. The CDR3 sequence is CASSSYRRTSGNTIYF. CDR3 nucleotide sequence: TGTGCCAGCAGCTCCTACAGGCGGACCTCTGGAAACACCATATATTTT. This chain connects TRBV5-6 to TRBJ1-3; D might be TRBD1 (5 bases). Trimming shortened V by 3 bases and J by 0 bases, and 13 bases separated the two germline ends. The germline V gene has CDR1 SGHDT and CDR2 YYEEEE. CDR3 length equals 16 residues.

The chain couples TRBV5-6 to TRBJ2-3, with D perhaps TRBD1 (6 bases). Deletions cut 3 bases from V and 0 bases from J, with 14 bases between. Germline loops: CDR1 SGHDT, CDR2 YYEEEE. The CDR3 consists of 16 residues. CDR3 sequence: CASSSLDSTSTDTQYF. CDR3 nucleotide sequence: TGTGCCAGCAGCTCGCTGGACAGTACAAGCACAGATACGCAGTATTTT.

V gene TRBV7-2 combines with J gene TRBJ1-4; D might be TRBD1 (5 bases). This CDR3 spans 15 amino acids. Trimming took 0 bases from V and 8 from J, leaving 13 bases between them. Looked up from germline, CDR1 is SGHTA and CDR2 is FQGNSA. CDR3 residues: CASSLARGVDEKLFF. The CDR3 bases are TGTGCCAGCAGCTTAGCGCGGGGGGTAGACGAAAAACTGTTTTTT.

This chain links TRBV2 with TRBJ1-4; D is unresolved. Between the trimmed V and J ends, which lost 7 bases and 7 bases, there was a span of 13 bases. Germline CDR1 and CDR2: SNHLY and FYNNEI. The length of the CDR3 is 13 residues. The CDR3 here is CASTALAGEKLFF. For the CDR3, the DNA is TGTGCCAGCACCGCGCTCGCGGGTGAAAAACTGTTTTTT. Filled out from reference TRBV2 and TRBJ1-4, the complete variable domain reads EPEVTQTPSHQVTQMGQEVILRCVPISNHLYFYWYRQILGQKVEFLVSFYNNEISEKSEIFDDQFSVERPDGSNFTLKIRSTKLEDSAMYFCASTALAGEKLFFGSGTQLSVL.

To note about this clone: The junction differs from germline at one of its ends, possibly a read error. This chain links TRBV11-3 with TRBJ2-3, with a possible D match to TRBD2 (5 bases). This CDR3 has 17 amino acids. The germline CDR1 and CDR2 sequences are SGHNT and YENEEA. CDR3 DNA: TGTGACAGCAGCCCTGATCCGGCCGGACTGATCCCAGATACGCAGTATTTT. Its protein product is CDSSPDPAGLIPDTQYF.

Remarks on this clone: Relative to the germline gene, one junction end is altered; a read error may explain this. Written as DNA, the CDR3 is TGTTCCAGCAGCTTAGTGACTAGCGGGGGAAAAGAGACCCAGTACTTC. Translation: CSSSLVTSGGKETQYF. The chain combines TRBV7-9 with TRBJ2-5, with 12 bases lining up with TRBD2. Germline assignment: CDR1 SEHNR and CDR2 FQNEAQ (reference sequence). This CDR3 contains 16 residues.

CDR3 nucleotide sequence: TGCGCCAGCAGCCCATCAGGGGGCGAGAGGGGCTACACCTTC. It is translated as CASSPSGGERGYTF. This chain joins TRBV5-1 and TRBJ1-2, with 8 bases aligning to TRBD1. The germline gives CDR1 SGHRS, CDR2 YFSETQ. V dropped 4 bases and J dropped 8; count of bases not matched to a gene: 10. The CDR3 extends over 14 amino acids.

This chain links TRBV29-1 with TRBJ1-1, with 7 bases fitting TRBD1. In germline, CDR1 is SQVTM, CDR2 ANQGSEA. This CDR3 region has 14 residues. V dropped 2 bases and J dropped 2; count of bases not matched to a gene: 5. The CDR3 DNA reads TGCAGCGTTGAACCCCAGGGGGTTAACACTGAAGCTTTCTTT. Encoded protein: CSVEPQGVNTEAFF.

This clone was observed a few times. The rearrangement links TRBV6-1 to TRBJ1-1; D call uncertain. From germline, CDR1 is MNHNS and CDR2 SASEGT. V was clipped by 2 bases and J by 1 base, with 11 bases between them. CDR3 length: 15 residues. CDR3 in amino acids: CASSEKHGGNTEAFF. CDR3 bases: TGTGCCAGCAGTGAAAAACACGGAGGGAACACTGAAGCTTTCTTT.

This clone came up a few times. The gene calls are TRBV27 and TRBJ2-7, with 12 nucleotides matching TRBD2. V was pared by 5 bases and J by 4 bases, with 9 bases of the junction left unmatched. The length of the CDR3 is 16 residues. Germline V gene lookup returns CDR1 MNHEY and CDR2 SMNVEV (reference sequence). The CDR3 DNA sequence: TGTGCCAGCAGTCCCCGACTAGCGGGAGATGCTTACGAGCAGTACTTC. It yields the protein CASSPRLAGDAYEQYF.

This chain uses TRBV5-1 with TRBJ2-5; 8 positions match TRBD2. The CDR3 covers 15 residues. Germline V gives CDR1 SGHRS, CDR2 YFSETQ. V dropped 0 bases and J dropped 1; count of bases not matched to a gene: 2. This CDR3 reads CASSLAGTSQETQYF. The CDR3 nucleotides read TGCGCCAGCAGCTTGGCCGGGACTAGCCAAGAGACCCAGTACTTC.

This clone was detected only once. The junction shows a germline mismatch at one end, possibly a read error. Other DNA sequences within the sample encode an identical CDR3. This sequence joins TRBV2 and TRBJ2-5; 8 bases are a match to TRBD1. The CDR3 has 16 amino acids. From germline, CDR1 is SNHLY and CDR2 FYNNEI. This chain's CDR3 is CARQQMGDRRGETQYF. CDR3 nucleotides: TGCGCCAGGCAGCAGATGGGGGACAGGAGGGGGGAGACCCAGTACTTC. Filled out from reference TRBV2 and TRBJ2-5, the complete variable domain reads EPEVTQTPSHQVTQMGQEVILRCVPISNHLYFYWYRQILGQKVEFLVSFYNNEISEKSEIFDDQFSVERPDGSNFTLKIRSTKLEDSAMYFCARQQMGDRRGETQYFGPGTRLLVL.

The chain carries TRBV7-2 and TRBJ2-5, with D perhaps matching TRBD2 (5 bases). In germline, CDR1 is SGHTA, CDR2 FQGNSA. This CDR3 comprises 13 residues. V was cut by 5 bases and J by 3 bases, with 10 bases left in between. The CDR3 DNA reads as TGTGCCAGCAGCCCCCGGCGGGAAGAGACCCAGTACTTC. Translated, it gives CASSPRREETQYF.

This clone was seen a handful of times. This CDR3 reads CASNPSRGRNQPQHF. In DNA, the CDR3 is TGTGCCAGTAACCCCAGCAGGGGACGCAATCAGCCCCAGCATTTT. J is TRBJ1-5 and V is TRBV19, with D perhaps TRBD1 (6 bases). Germline lookup yields CDR1 LNHDA and CDR2 SQIVND (reference sequence). Between the trimmed V and J ends, which lost 7 bases and 2 bases, there was a span of 15 bases. CDR3 length: 15 amino acids.

The chain couples TRBV6-5 to TRBJ1-2; tentative D call: TRBD1 (5 bases). The CDR3 is 13 amino acids. From germline, CDR1 is MNHEY and CDR2 SVGAGI. Trimming removed 5 bases from V and 4 bases from J, with 11 bases in between. The CDR3 bases are TGTGCCAGCAGTACCGACAGAGCCTATGGCTACACCTTC. Translation gives CASSTDRAYGYTF.

The chain carries TRBV27 and TRBJ1-6; 8 nucleotides agree with TRBD1. The junction had 5 bases not matched to a gene; V was cut back by 0 bases and J by 7 bases. Germline assignment: CDR1 MNHEY and CDR2 SMNVEV (reference sequence). The CDR3 sequence is 16 residues long. The CDR3 bases are TGTGCCAGCAGTTTATCGGGAAACAGGGGGAATTCACCCCTCCACTTT. Its protein is CASSLSGNRGNSPLHF.

The rearrangement joins TRBV6-5 to TRBJ1-5; possible D gene TRBD1, 5 bases. Trimming pared 0 bases from V and 5 bases from J, leaving 11 bases between. The CDR3 runs 15 residues. CDR1 MNHEY and CDR2 SVGAGI come from the germline V gene. In DNA form, the CDR3 reads TGTGCCAGCAGTTACTCGATAGGGGAGGATCAGCCCCAGCATTTT. Its translation: CASSYSIGEDQPQHF.

The chain carries TRBV11-3 and TRBJ2-5, with a weak D call TRBD2 (5 bases). This CDR3 is 15 amino acids long. V shed 5 bases and J shed 1 base, with 14 bases lying between them. Germline V gene data show CDR1 as SGHNT and CDR2 as YENEEA. CDR3 amino acids: CASSPGDASQETQYF. CDR3 sequence (DNA): TGTGCCAGCAGCCCCGGGGATGCATCCCAAGAGACCCAGTACTTC. The full variable domain, in which reference TRBV11-3 and TRBJ2-5 provide the parts outside the CDR3, is EAGVVQSPRYKIIEKKQPVAFWCNPISGHNTLYWYLQNLGQGPELLIRYENEEAVDDSQLPKDRFSAERLKGVDSTLKIQPAELGDSAVYLCASSPGDASQETQYFGPGTRLLVL.

The chain is built from TRBV2 and TRBJ2-1, with 8 bases matching TRBD2. The V segment lost 6 bases and the J segment 3 bases; nucleotides outside the gene matches: 7. The CDR3 has 15 residues. Germline V gene lookup returns CDR1 SNHLY and CDR2 FYNNEI. The CDR3 reads CASRVGLAVYNEQFF. CDR3 bases: TGTGCCAGCAGAGTAGGACTAGCCGTCTACAATGAGCAGTTCTTC.

The J gene is TRBJ2-5, the V gene TRBV2, with D tentatively TRBD2 (5 bases). The J call may be wrong; the DNA end is better matched by TRBJ2-7. This CDR3 is built from 15 residues. Germline-derived CDR1 and CDR2 are SNHLY and FYNNEI. DNA of the CDR3: TGTGCCAGCAGCCCCACGGGTAGCGCGTCCTACGAGCAGTACTTC. The encoded protein is CASSPTGSASYEQYF.

J is TRBJ2-1 and V is TRBV10-3, with D tentatively TRBD1 (6 bases). Trimming took 6 bases from V and 2 from J, leaving 8 bases between them. Germline CDR1 and CDR2: ENHRY and SYGVKD. The CDR3 spans 13 residues. The CDR3 loop reads CAIRGAPYNEQFF. The CDR3 coding sequence is TGTGCCATCAGGGGGGCCCCCTACAATGAGCAGTTCTTC.

The chain employs TRBV29-1 and TRBJ2-1; D call uncertain. Trimming took off 4 bases at V and 0 bases at J, with 4 bases between the two ends. Looked up from germline, CDR1 is SQVTM and CDR2 is ANQGSEA. This CDR3 is 12 amino acids long. The CDR3 reads CSVAISYNEQFF. For the CDR3, the DNA is TGCAGCGTTGCTATCTCCTACAATGAGCAGTTCTTC.

The chain joins TRBV10-1 to TRBJ2-5; 12 nucleotides line up with TRBD2. The V and J ends lost 0 bases and 3 bases, in that order; junction bases with no gene match: 5. Germline values: CDR1 WNHNN, CDR2 SYGVQD (reference sequence). The length of the CDR3 is 17 residues. CDR3 sequence: CASSESETSGSKETQYF. The CDR3 DNA sequence: TGCGCCAGCAGTGAGTCTGAGACTAGCGGGAGCAAAGAGACCCAGTACTTC.

The chain links TRBV7-9 to TRBJ2-5, with 7 bases that match TRBD2. The CDR3 runs 12 residues. The ends lost 4 bases at V and 5 bases at J; junction bases unmatched: 1. Germline V CDR1 and CDR2: SEHNR, FQNEAQ (reference sequence). CDR3 sequence (DNA): TGTGCCAGCAGCTCCGGGAGGGAGACCCAGTACTTC. Its protein product is CASSSGRETQYF.

J is TRBJ2-7 and V is TRBV7-6, with TRBD2 matching over 13 bases. V shed 5 bases and J 1 base; nucleotides not matched to a gene: 11. CDR3 length equals 18 residues. Germline loops: CDR1 SGHVS, CDR2 FNYEAQ. The CDR3 here is CASSAGTSGIGGSYEQYF. CDR3 bases: TGTGCCAGCAGCGCCGGGACTAGCGGGATTGGGGGGTCCTACGAGCAGTACTTC.